The TCR beta chain described here comes from a study of blood T cells in healthy people across ages (dated by TCRdb to the mid-2010s). The study in broad terms: In model experiments, template switching captured about one uniquely barcoded TCR beta cDNA molecule for every two T cells. Age-related changes in TCR beta repertoire diversity were measured in the study by deep sequencing normalized with unique cDNA molecular identifiers. The donors were split into four age groups: young (average 16 years), middle-aged (nearly 40), aged (roughly 65) and long-lived (roughly 80). To avoid experimental bias, donors of different ages were randomly spread across the sequencing lanes. Two additional independent replicas of 1 million unique cDNA reads from the same blood draw were analyzed for two donors (one aged 18 to 29 and one aged 80 or older). The paper's findings and limits, for the study overall: Bulk unsorted PBMC profiling prevented conclusive comparison of naive and antigen-experienced compartments. A strong correlation was found between observed TCR beta diversity and the percentage of naive T cells measured by flow cytometry. Total diversity estimates from one million sequenced T cells were considered lower bounds and underestimates. The CMV infection status of donors was not known, potentially confounding age-related changes in expanded clonotypes. Observed TCR beta diversity per million T cells fell roughly linearly with age, and a significant reduction was already apparent by age approximately 40. Compared with the aged group, the long-lived group had more naive CD4+ T cells, fewer expanded clones and increased TCR diversity, a pattern suggesting age selection.

V is cut by 7 bases and J by 1 base, and the space between the germline ends is 8 bases. From a lookup of the germline V gene, CDR1 and CDR2 are SGHRS and YFSETQ. The CDR3 has 12 amino acids, counting the end cysteine and phenylalanine. Only the CDR3 part of the read is kept: 36 bases, read in frame from the first base. Systemically healthy Caucasian individuals from Russia, approximately 39 in total and aged 6 to 90 years, were included as donors. Around 10 milliliters of peripheral blood were collected from each donor into EDTA-treated Vacutainer tubes. Ficoll-Paque density-gradient centrifugation was used to isolate PBMCs, with at least 7 million per sample. Total RNA was extracted from PBMCs with Trizol reagent, with at least 5 micrograms obtained per sample. The percentages of naive CD45RAhigh/CD27high T cells were determined by flow cytometry on a PBMC aliquot from every donor. Libraries were built with 5' RACE. The sequencer was an Illumina HiSeq 2500. A second 7 to 11 cycle PCR used a sample-barcoded 5' primer and a J-beta primer mix. A unique molecular identifier was introduced onto each TCR beta cDNA molecule by a template-switch 5' adaptor carrying 12 random nucleotides. At least 3 million CDR3-containing paired-end reads were obtained from each sample. First-strand cDNA was synthesized from all RNA with the Mint cDNA synthesis kit, primed by a TRBC-specific oligonucleotide. After uracil-DNA glycosylase treatment, a first 18-cycle PCR used universal primers M1SS and BC2_uni_R on all cDNA. The paper's processing steps were these. For normalization, 1 million high-quality reads were randomly selected from each sample, with every read carrying a distinct molecular identifier. Reads sharing molecular identifiers were discarded rather than binned into consensus sequences. MiTCR, run with a Q25 quality threshold and the strictest error-elimination algorithm, handled CDR3 identification, clonotype clustering and error correction. A nonparametric unseen species model with Euler transformation was used to estimate lower-bound total TCR beta diversity. The public reads were reprocessed in TCRdb via fastp at Q25 and MiXCR, keeping in-frame beta chains. Rows are combined by CDR3 protein, so each entry shows the most common genes and DNA. Clone size and V and J calls follow TCRdb, not the original study. Here the sample has approximately 1,100,000 distinct CDR3 sequences; around 43% occur a single time. Jointly, the top ten make up 18% of the sample.

With respect to this clonotype: The antigen this receptor binds is unknown. Base-call qualities are not available, and no considerably larger clone is one nucleotide away.

Sequenced input: blood. The sequence is built from TRBV5-1 and TRBJ1-2; the D gene cannot be resolved reliably. The clonotype originates from a woman aged 60 to 75 in good health. The CDR3 protein is CASGQFNYGYTF. Read as DNA, the sequence is TGCGCCAGCGGCCAGTTTAACTATGGCTACACCTTC.